Following are 15 T cell receptor beta chains from one sample sequenced in a study of T cells in Graves' hyperthyroidism and ophthalmopathy. The investigators amplified TCR beta CDR3 regions from RNA transcripts. First-round RT-PCR of the TCR CDR3 relied on the HTBI primer set. TCRdb processed the multiplex PCR reads anew with MiXCR; each CDR3 protein has one entry. The data hold hundreds of thousands of distinct CDR3 sequences, with roughly 15% observed a single time. Sequences were obtained from blood. The receptors shown here come from a woman aged 45 to 65 with Graves' ophthalmopathy.

This clonotype was seen only a few times. The chain combines TRBV6-5 with TRBJ2-2; no firm D call. Trimming shortened V by 1 base and J by 4 bases, and 13 bases separated the two germline ends. The CDR3 is made up of 16 amino acids. The V gene's germline CDR1 is MNHEY and CDR2 SVGAGI. The CDR3 bases are TGTGCCAGCAGTTACTGGGTCCCTCAGGTCACCGGGGAGCTGTTTTTT. Its protein is CASSYWVPQVTGELFF.

This clonotype came up a few times. The V call is TRBV29-1, the J call TRBJ2-3, with unresolved D. The CDR3 is 10 amino acids. Trimming removed 4 bases at V and 5 bases at J, with 4 bases between. Germline-derived CDR1 and CDR2 are SQVTM and ANQGSEA. The CDR3 here is CSVAQDTQYF. The DNA for the CDR3 is TGCAGCGTTGCCCAAGATACGCAGTATTTT.

There are many counts of this clonotype. The chain joins TRBV7-2 to TRBJ2-5; 7 bases fit TRBD1. The ends lost 2 bases at V and 1 base at J; junction bases unmatched: 4. The CDR3 is 15 amino acids. From germline, CDR1 is SGHTA and CDR2 FQGNSA. In DNA, the CDR3 is TGTGCCAGCAGCTTATGGGGACAGCTCCAAGAGACCCAGTACTTC. Protein product: CASSLWGQLQETQYF.

This clonotype came up many times. The V call is TRBV12-3 or TRBV12-4, the J call TRBJ2-5; D unclear. CDR3 length: 14 amino acids. V was shortened by 1 base and J by 7 bases, with 13 bases between the two germline ends. The CDR3 reads CASSLGQARRTQYF. For the CDR3, the DNA is TGTGCCAGCAGTTTAGGACAAGCACGGAGGACCCAGTACTTC.

This clonotype was found a few times. The chain has TRBV14 and TRBJ2-2; 7 nucleotides agree with TRBD1. Germline V lookup: CDR1 SGHDN, CDR2 FVKESK. V lost 1 base, J lost 6 bases, and 5 bases stayed unmatched. This CDR3 region has 15 residues. The CDR3 is CASSQVQGVPGELFF. CDR3 bases: TGTGCCAGCAGCCAAGTTCAGGGGGTTCCCGGGGAGCTGTTTTTT.

This clonotype showed up just a few times. No conserved phenylalanine or tryptophan ends this CDR3, so it is likely a read error. This rearrangement joins TRBV28 to TRBJ1-1; D uncertain. CDR1 is MDHEN, CDR2 SYDVKM, per germline. This CDR3 is built from 11 residues. V was clipped by 3 bases and J by 4 bases, with 3 bases between them. The CDR3 DNA reads TGTGCCAGCAGTTTCGGCACTGAAGCTTTCCTT. Translated: CASSFGTEAFL.

The chain uses TRBV9 and TRBJ2-2; possibly TRBD1 for D (6 bases). CDR1 SGDLS and CDR2 YYNGEE come from the germline V gene. CDR3 length equals 16 residues. V lost 0 bases, J lost 5 bases, and 14 bases lay in between. Here the CDR3 reads CASSVGSQGGTGELFF. CDR3 nucleotide sequence: TGTGCCAGCAGCGTAGGGTCACAGGGTGGGACCGGGGAGCTGTTTTTT.

The J gene is TRBJ1-5, the V gene TRBV2, with 8 bases lining up with TRBD1. The J segment lost 5 bases and the V segment lost 2 bases, leaving 2 bases of the junction unmatched. The CDR3 totals 14 residues. CDR1 and CDR2 from the germline V gene are SNHLY and FYNNEI. The CDR3 nucleotides read TGTGCCAGCAGTGAACAGGGGGCGGATCAGCCCCAGCATTTT. It is translated as CASSEQGADQPQHF.

Remarks on this clonotype: This may stem from a read error, because a much larger clone lies one nucleotide away. The chain joins TRBV5-1 to TRBJ2-3; no clear D. V dropped 6 bases and J dropped 0 bases, with 14 bases sitting between them. The CDR3 covers 15 residues. Germline V gives CDR1 SGHRS, CDR2 YFSETQ. The CDR3 DNA is TGCGCCAGCACCTACTCAAAGATTAGCACAGATACGCAGTATTTT. This sequence encodes CASTYSKISTDTQYF.

The rearrangement uses TRBV12-5 and TRBJ2-3; 9 bases agree with TRBD2. The V segment lost 1 base and the J segment 1 base; nucleotides outside the gene matches: 3. The germline CDR1 and CDR2 sequences are LGHNT and FRNRAP. The CDR3 is made up of 16 amino acids. The CDR3 bases are TGTGCTAGTGGTTTGGGACTAGCGGATCGCACAGATACGCAGTATTTT. This sequence encodes CASGLGLADRTDTQYF.

At least ten counts were recorded for this clonotype. J is TRBJ1-1 and V is TRBV18; maybe TRBD1 (6 bases). Germline V gene lookup returns CDR1 KGHSH and CDR2 LQKENI. CDR3 length equals 13 residues. Trimming shortened V by 3 bases and J by 10 bases, and 15 bases separated the two germline ends. The chain's CDR3 is CASSPPGARVAFF. The CDR3 DNA is TGTGCCAGCTCACCCCCGGGGGCGCGGGTAGCTTTCTTT.

The chain carries TRBV6-1 and TRBJ2-1, with 7 bases matching TRBD2. This CDR3 region has 15 residues. V lost 5 bases and J lost 6; bases outside the gene matches: 10. Germline values: CDR1 MNHNS, CDR2 SASEGT. The CDR3, as DNA: TGTGCCAGCAGTTCCAGCGGGACCCCACTCAATGAGCAGTTCTTC. Translated, it gives CASSSSGTPLNEQFF.

A remark on this clonotype: It may be a read error: a sequence one base away is much more abundant. V usage is TRBV4-1 and J usage is TRBJ2-7; 8 positions match TRBD2. This CDR3 comprises 15 residues. J gave up 9 bases and V 1 base, and 11 bases lay outside the gene matches. Germline-derived CDR1 and CDR2 are MGHRA and YSYEKL. CDR3 coding DNA: TGCGCCAGCAGCCAAGCGGGTAGCGGGATCGGCGTGCAGTACTTC. Its protein is CASSQAGSGIGVQYF.

This clonotype has at least ten counts. The V gene is TRBV10-3, the J gene TRBJ2-3, with 10 bases aligning to TRBD2. The V gene end was trimmed by 7 bases and the J gene end by 2 bases; junction bases not matched to a gene: 12. This CDR3 has 17 residues. CDR1 is ENHRY, CDR2 SYGVKD, per germline. CDR3 nucleotides: TGTGCCATCACCCGGTGGACTAGCGGCCAAAACACAGATACGCAGTATTTT. Protein: CAITRWTSGQNTDTQYF.

The sample holds many counts of this clonotype. The rearrangement links TRBV12-3 or TRBV12-4 to TRBJ2-3; 16 positions agree with TRBD2. The CDR3 loop spans 19 amino acids. V gave up 2 bases and J gave up 7 bases; unmatched junction bases: 12. The CDR3 sequence: CASSLSAGLAGGLMNTQYF. In DNA, the CDR3 is TGTGCCAGCAGTTTATCTGCGGGACTAGCGGGAGGGCTGATGAATACGCAGTATTTT.